The 27 T cell receptor beta chains given below trace back to one sample, sequenced in a study of shared clonotypes between healthy human individuals. Produced via immunoSEQ multiplex PCR; TCRdb's table is partial and in-frame only. The repertoire holds about 1.1 million clones, with about 80% as singletons. Sequencing was done on a sample of memory CD4+ T cells from PBMCs. Subset reported: CD45RA-negative fraction. The receptors originated from a man between 18 and 35 years old in good health. Some clones in this sample may be carry-over from other donors' samples.

This clone appeared a few times. The CDR3 reads CASSAGGPDTQYF. Written as DNA, the CDR3 is TGTGCCAGCAGCGCGGGAGGGCCAGATACGCAGTATTTT. The gene calls are TRBV21-1 and TRBJ2-3; the table's D call, TRBD2, was not checked against the DNA. TRBV21-1 is labeled a pseudogene. The CDR3 is made up of 13 amino acids.

The chain is built from TRBV5-6 and TRBJ2-7; TRBD2 matches 7 bases. Germline V gene lookup returns CDR1 SGHDT and CDR2 YYEEEE. The trim removed 4 bases at V and 3 bases at J, leaving 4 bases unmatched. This CDR3 is built from 13 residues. As DNA, the CDR3 is TGTGCCAGCAGCCCCTCGGGGGGCTACGAGCAGTACTTC. Encoded protein: CASSPSGGYEQYF.

This chain uses TRBV28 with TRBJ2-2; D gene uncertain. CDR1 is MDHEN and CDR2 is SYDVKM in the germline V gene. The CDR3 covers 13 residues. CDR3 loop: CAMRGANTGELFF. The CDR3 nucleotides read TGTGCGATGAGAGGAGCTAACACCGGGGAGCTGTTTTTT.

This clone was seen a handful of times. This CDR3 is also generated by other DNA sequences in the sample. The V call is TRBV7-9, the J call TRBJ2-3; the D gene is possibly TRBD2 (5 bases). The germline CDR1 and CDR2 sequences are SEHNR and FQNEAQ (reference sequence). The CDR3 runs to 13 residues. Trimming pared 0 bases from V and 6 bases from J, leaving 7 bases between. The CDR3 here is CASSLAGGDTQYF. CDR3 nucleotides: TGTGCCAGCAGCTTAGCGGGCGGGGATACGCAGTATTTT.

This clone was counted a few times. The chain uses TRBV10-3 and TRBJ1-4; TRBD1 matches at 8 bases. CDR3 length: 13 amino acids. V lost 7 bases to trimming and J lost 7 bases; unmatched junction nucleotides: 5. The germline gives CDR1 ENHRY, CDR2 SYGVKD. CDR3 in amino acids: CAINQGAGEKLFF. DNA for the CDR3: TGTGCCATCAACCAGGGGGCCGGTGAAAAACTGTTTTTT.

The CDR3 DNA is TGTGCCAGCAGCCAAGCTCTCCGGGAACCCATTCCCTACGAGCAGTACTTC. It is translated as CASSQALREPIPYEQYF. This rearrangement joins TRBV5-4 to TRBJ2-7; a possible D gene is TRBD2 (5 bases). CDR1 is SGHNT and CDR2 is YYREEE in the germline V gene (reference sequence). Between the trimmed V and J ends, which lost 4 bases and 2 bases, there was a span of 22 bases. This CDR3 comprises 17 residues. Drawing the rest from reference TRBV5-4 and TRBJ2-7, the complete variable domain is ETGVTQSPTHLIKTRGQQVTLRCSSQSGHNTVSWYQQALGQGPQFIFQYYREEENGRGNFPPRFSGLQFPNYSSELNVNALELDDSALYLCASSQALREPIPYEQYFGPGTRLTVT.

This clone came up a few times. The chain has TRBV28 and TRBJ1-5; TRBD1 is a possible D gene (5 bases). CDR1 and CDR2 from the germline V gene are MDHEN and SYDVKM. The CDR3 sequence is 15 residues long. The ends were cut back, 6 bases at V and 2 bases at J, with 14 bases in the middle. CDR3 sequence: CASSVGWGGNQPQHF. The CDR3 DNA follows: TGTGCCAGCAGCGTAGGGTGGGGCGGCAATCAGCCCCAGCATTTT.

V and J are TRBV2 and TRBJ2-4, with 11 positions matching TRBD1. V gave up 6 bases and J gave up 9 bases; unmatched junction bases: 4. Germline V gene lookup returns CDR1 SNHLY and CDR2 FYNNEI. The CDR3 covers 13 residues. The CDR3 DNA follows: TGTGCCAGCAGCGACGGACAGGGGGCCATTCAGTACTTC. It specifies CASSDGQGAIQYF. The whole variable domain, filled in from reference TRBV2 and TRBJ2-4, reads EPEVTQTPSHQVTQMGQEVILRCVPISNHLYFYWYRQILGQKVEFLVSFYNNEISEKSEIFDDQFSVERPDGSNFTLKIRSTKLEDSAMYFCASSDGQGAIQYFGAGTRLSVL.

This chain joins TRBV27 and TRBJ1-2, with D unresolved. Germline lookup yields CDR1 MNHEY and CDR2 SMNVEV (reference sequence). The V gene lost 0 bases and the J gene lost 2 bases, with 7 bases spanning the gap. CDR3 length: 14 amino acids. In DNA form, the CDR3 reads TGTGCCAGCAGTTTATCGCCAGACAACTATGGCTACACCTTC. As protein: CASSLSPDNYGYTF.

This clone has only a few counts. The chain carries TRBV5-6 and TRBJ2-5; maybe TRBD1 (6 bases). Per the germline V gene, CDR1 is SGHDT and CDR2 is YYEEEE. This CDR3 has 17 residues. Trimming left V 0 bases short and J 5 bases short, with 20 bases between. The CDR3 spells CASSLARGEISWETQYF. CDR3 coding DNA: TGTGCCAGCAGCTTGGCCAGGGGCGAAATCTCGTGGGAGACCCAGTACTTC.

There are a few counts of this clone. At one of its ends the junction is not consistent with the germline gene, which may arise from a read error. This CDR3 reads CASRSWGGTLF. The CDR3 bases are TGTGCCAGCAGAAGCTGGGGCGGGACCCTCTTC. The chain has TRBV7-2 and TRBJ1-2; maybe TRBD1 (5 bases). This CDR3 region has 11 residues. Germline V gene data show CDR1 as SGHTA and CDR2 as FQGNSA. The entire variable domain, with the rest obtained from reference TRBV7-2 and TRBJ1-2, is as follows: GAGVSQSPSNKVTEKGKDVELRCDPISGHTALYWYRQSLGQGLEFLIYFQGNSAPDKSGLPSDRFSAERTGGSVSTLTIQRTQQEDSAVYLCASRSWGGTLFGSGTRLTVV.

J is TRBJ1-1 and V is TRBV7-3; 8 nucleotides agree with TRBD1. Looked up from germline, CDR1 is SGHTA and CDR2 is FQGTGA. CDR3 length: 15 amino acids. J gave up 1 base and V 3 bases, and 4 bases lay outside the gene matches. This chain's CDR3 is CASSLTGATNTEAFF. In nucleotides, the CDR3 is TGTGCCAGCAGCTTGACAGGGGCTACGAACACTGAAGCTTTCTTT. Complete variable domain (other parts from reference TRBV7-3 and TRBJ1-1): GAGVSQTPSNKVTEKGKYVELRCDPISGHTALYWYRQSLGQGPEFLIYFQGTGAADDSGLPNDRFFAVRPEGSVSTLKIQRTERGDSAVYLCASSLTGATNTEAFFGQGTRLTVV.

This rearrangement joins TRBV5-1 to TRBJ2-7, with 10 bases lining up with TRBD1. The V segment lost 3 bases and the J segment 2 bases; nucleotides outside the gene matches: 5. CDR1 and CDR2 (germline): SGHRS, YFSETQ. This CDR3 is 15 amino acids long. The chain's CDR3 is CASSSADRGTYEQYF. CDR3 nucleotide sequence: TGCGCCAGCAGCTCCGCGGACAGGGGGACCTACGAGCAGTACTTC.

This clone was seen once. This chain uses TRBV29-1 with TRBJ2-6, with 7 bases lining up with TRBD1. The CDR3 covers 16 residues. V lost 5 bases and J lost 2; bases outside the gene matches: 9. CDR1 is SQVTM, CDR2 ANQGSEA, per germline. CDR3 amino acids: CSVQQQGSPGANVLTF. CDR3 DNA: TGCAGCGTTCAACAACAGGGGTCCCCTGGGGCCAACGTCCTGACTTTC.

The chain recombines TRBV5-4 with TRBJ1-1; weak D call: TRBD1 (5 bases). The CDR3 runs 14 residues. Trimming stripped 4 bases from V and 3 bases from J, with 13 bases between. The germline CDR1 and CDR2 sequences are SGHNT and YYREEE (reference sequence). This CDR3 reads CASSLGVGDTEAFF. In nucleotides, the CDR3 is TGTGCCAGCAGCCTGGGGGTTGGGGACACTGAAGCTTTCTTT.

The chain is built from TRBV29-1 and TRBJ2-5; the D is unclear. The J call may not be correct, given that the DNA end is closer to TRBJ2-7. Germline values: CDR1 SQVTM, CDR2 ANQGSEA. There are 11 residues in the CDR3. CDR3 loop: CSVEGAYEQYF. As DNA, the CDR3 is TGCAGCGTTGAAGGGGCCTACGAGCAGTACTTC.

This chain joins TRBV6-5 and TRBJ1-1; D remains ambiguous. V was clipped by 7 bases and J by 6 bases, with 15 bases between them. Germline V lookup: CDR1 MNHEY, CDR2 SVGAGI. This CDR3 has 13 residues. The CDR3 DNA is TGTGCCAGCACCTCCGGGAGGGTCTCTGAAGCTTTCTTT. This translates into CASTSGRVSEAFF.

Notes on this clone: With a much larger clone just one base away, this may be a read error. The chain uses TRBV14 and TRBJ2-3; 8 bases are shared with TRBD2. CDR1 and CDR2 (germline): SGHDN, FVKESK. The CDR3 consists of 13 residues. CDR3 DNA sequence: TGTGCCAGCAGCCGGACTAGCAGAGATACGCAGTATTTT. Residues: CASSRTSRDTQYF.

A note on this clone: Other nucleotide sequences from this sample produce the same CDR3. The genes are TRBV2 and TRBJ1-2; TRBD1 is a possible D gene (6 bases). Germline-derived CDR1 and CDR2 are SNHLY and FYNNEI. This CDR3 spans 13 amino acids. V lost 8 bases and J 2 bases, leaving 12 bases between the germline ends. CDR3 DNA sequence: TGTGCCAGCGGGGGCGAGGGCAACTATGGCTACACCTTC. This sequence encodes CASGGEGNYGYTF.

This clone occurred once. This sequence joins TRBV7-7 and TRBJ2-5; D tentatively fits TRBD1 or TRBD2 (5 bases each). V was shortened by 5 bases and J by 4 bases, with 17 bases between the two germline ends. CDR1 is SSHAT, CDR2 FNYEAQ, per germline (reference sequence). The CDR3 covers 15 residues. CDR3 nucleotide sequence: TGTGCCAGCAGCCCTAGTGGGGGAAGGGGAGAGACCCAGTACTTC. It encodes CASSPSGGRGETQYF.

The chain uses TRBV11-3 and TRBJ2-2, with D possibly matching TRBD2 (5 bases). V gave up 3 bases and J gave up 7 bases, with 12 bases separating them. CDR3 size: 14 residues. The germline gives CDR1 SGHNT, CDR2 YENEEA. The CDR3 reads CASSFGGRGGELFF. The CDR3 region has the DNA TGTGCCAGCAGCTTTGGCGGCCGGGGCGGGGAGCTGTTTTTT.

The V gene is TRBV12-5, the J gene TRBJ2-2; 7 bases are a match to TRBD1. Germline CDR1 is LGHNT and CDR2 is FRNRAP. The junction had 5 bases not matched to a gene; V was cut back by 2 bases and J by 2 bases. CDR3 length equals 16 residues. The CDR3 is CASGLRQGDNTGELFF. CDR3 bases: TGTGCTAGTGGTTTGCGGCAGGGGGACAACACCGGGGAGCTGTTTTTT.

The chain combines TRBV11-3 with TRBJ2-7, with D maybe TRBD1 (7 bases). The V gene lost 3 bases and the J gene lost 3 bases, with 12 bases spanning the gap. This CDR3 has 14 amino acids. From germline, CDR1 is SGHNT and CDR2 YENEEA. The CDR3 here is CASSLRRDSYEQYF. In DNA, the CDR3 is TGTGCCAGCAGCTTGCGGAGGGACAGCTACGAGCAGTACTTC.

The V gene is TRBV5-1, the J gene TRBJ2-7, with TRBD2 identical over 7 bases. The J segment lost 2 bases and the V segment lost 4 bases, leaving 6 bases of the junction unmatched. This CDR3 region has 14 residues. Germline V CDR1 and CDR2: SGHRS, YFSETQ. CDR3 in amino acids: CASSPGGGPYEQYF. The CDR3 coding sequence is TGCGCCAGCAGCCCGGGAGGAGGCCCCTACGAGCAGTACTTC.

For this clone: Different DNA sequences within this sample yield the same CDR3. The V gene is TRBV28, the J gene TRBJ1-1; no clear D. Between the trimmed V and J ends, which lost 6 bases and 2 bases, there was a span of 10 bases. The length of the CDR3 is 13 residues. The germline gives CDR1 MDHEN, CDR2 SYDVKM. Written as DNA, the CDR3 is TGTGCCAGCAGCCTACTAGGAAACACTGAAGCTTTCTTT. This encodes CASSLLGNTEAFF.

The chain is built from TRBV5-3 and TRBJ2-2; 8 bases match TRBD2. TRBV5-3 is an open reading frame, and its role is uncertain. J was trimmed by 3 bases and V by 8 bases; bases with no gene match: 6. The CDR3 runs to 14 residues. The CDR3 coding sequence is TGTGCCAGCAGGACGGGACTAGACACCGGGGAGCTGTTTTTT. As protein: CASRTGLDTGELFF.

A few counts support this clone. The CDR3 protein is CASSPRGGQSNTEAFF. The DNA of the CDR3 is TGTGCCAGCTCACCACGAGGAGGACAGTCGAACACTGAAGCTTTCTTT. The J gene is TRBJ1-1, the V gene TRBV18; a weak D match, TRBD1 (6 bases). Trimming left V 1 base short and J 1 base short, with 13 bases between. Germline assignment: CDR1 KGHSH and CDR2 LQKENI. There are 16 residues in the CDR3.